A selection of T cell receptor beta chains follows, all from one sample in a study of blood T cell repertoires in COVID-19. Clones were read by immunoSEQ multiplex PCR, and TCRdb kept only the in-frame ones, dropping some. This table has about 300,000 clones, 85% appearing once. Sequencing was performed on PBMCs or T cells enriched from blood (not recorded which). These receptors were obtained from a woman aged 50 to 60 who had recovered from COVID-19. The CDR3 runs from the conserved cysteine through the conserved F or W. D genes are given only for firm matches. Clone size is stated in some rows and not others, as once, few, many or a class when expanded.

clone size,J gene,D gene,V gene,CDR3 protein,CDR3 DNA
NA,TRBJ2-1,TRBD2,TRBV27,CASIPGLGLAASNEQFF,TGTGCCAGCATCCCCGGTCTGGGACTAGCGGCTTCCAATGAGCAGTTCTTC
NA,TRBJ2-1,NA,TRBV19,CASSSSRLYNEQFF,TGTGCCAGTAGCTCAAGTAGACTTTACAATGAGCAGTTCTTC
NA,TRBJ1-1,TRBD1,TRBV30,CACRQGNTEAFF,TGTGCCTGCCGACAGGGGAACACTGAAGCTTTCTTT
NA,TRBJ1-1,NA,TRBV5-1,CASSPNPNTEAFF,TGCGCCAGCAGCCCTAACCCCAACACTGAAGCTTTCTTT
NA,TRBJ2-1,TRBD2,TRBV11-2,CASSLEAMGGRSNEQFF,TGTGCCAGCAGCTTAGAGGCGATGGGGGGGAGGTCGAATGAGCAGTTCTTC
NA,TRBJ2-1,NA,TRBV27,CASSFGGPLNEQFF,TGTGCCAGCAGTTTTGGAGGCCCCCTCAATGAGCAGTTCTTC
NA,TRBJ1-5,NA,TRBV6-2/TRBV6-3,CASSVREIYSNQPQHF,TGTGCCAGCAGCGTACGAGAGATTTATAGCAATCAGCCCCAGCATTTT
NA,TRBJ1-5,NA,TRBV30,CAWATQSDQPQHF,TGTGCCTGGGCAACCCAGTCCGATCAGCCCCAGCATTTT
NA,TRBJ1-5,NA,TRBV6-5,CASSIQNLSNQPQHF,TGTGCCAGCAGTATACAAAATCTCAGTAATCAGCCCCAGCATTTT
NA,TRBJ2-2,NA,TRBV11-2,CASSYQFANTGELFF,TGTGCCAGCAGCTATCAGTTCGCGAACACCGGGGAGCTGTTTTTT
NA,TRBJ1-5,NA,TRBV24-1,CATSDSGMMQPQHF,TGTGCCACCAGTGATTCCGGGATGATGCAGCCCCAGCATTTT
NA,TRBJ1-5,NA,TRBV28,CASRQGTVVQPQHF,TGTGCCAGCAGGCAGGGTACGGTCGTTCAGCCCCAGCATTTT
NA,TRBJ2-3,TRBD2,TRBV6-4,CASSDGAGGEDTQYF,TGTGCCAGCAGTGACGGGGCGGGGGGCGAAGATACGCAGTATTTT
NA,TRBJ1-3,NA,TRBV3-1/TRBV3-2,CASRQTGLSGNTIYF,TGTGCCAGCAGGCAGACCGGACTCTCTGGAAACACCATATATTTT
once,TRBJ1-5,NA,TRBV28,CASRLAGSNNQPQHF,TGTGCCAGCAGACTGGCCGGGAGCAATAATCAGCCCCAGCATTTT
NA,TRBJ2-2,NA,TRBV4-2,CASSQEWGDSRELFF,TGTGCCAGCAGCCAGGAATGGGGGGACAGCAGGGAGCTGTTTTTT
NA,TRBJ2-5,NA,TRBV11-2,CASRKQGRETQYF,TGTGCCAGCAGGAAACAGGGTCGGGAGACCCAGTACTTC
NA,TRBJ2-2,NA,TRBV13,CASSLSQLTGELFF,TGTGCCAGCAGCTTATCACAGTTGACCGGGGAGCTGTTTTTT
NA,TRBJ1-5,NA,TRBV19,CASSIISTEGPQHF,TGTGCCAGTAGTATAATATCGACAGAAGGGCCCCAGCATTTT
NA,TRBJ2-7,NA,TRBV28,CASQRNTGSWEQYF,TGTGCCAGCCAACGTAATACAGGGAGCTGGGAGCAGTACTTC
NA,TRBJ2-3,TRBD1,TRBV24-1,CATSDAGTGTDTQYF,TGTGCCACCAGTGATGCCGGGACAGGCACAGATACGCAGTATTTT
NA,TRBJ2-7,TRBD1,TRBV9,CASSAGTDYEQYF,TGTGCCAGCAGCGCAGGGACAGACTACGAGCAGTACTTC
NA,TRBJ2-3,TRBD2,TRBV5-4,CASTIGLAGITDTQYF,TGTGCCAGCACTATAGGACTAGCGGGAATCACAGATACGCAGTATTTT
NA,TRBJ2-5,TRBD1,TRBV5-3,CARSARDRQETQYF,TGTGCCAGAAGCGCCCGGGACAGACAAGAGACCCAGTACTTC
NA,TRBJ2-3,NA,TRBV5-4,CASSLDKGIIADTQYF,TGTGCCAGCAGCTTGGATAAGGGGATTATCGCAGATACGCAGTATTTT
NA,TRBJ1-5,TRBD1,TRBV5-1,CASRIGTGSNQPQHF,TGCGCCAGCAGGATAGGGACAGGAAGCAATCAGCCCCAGCATTTT
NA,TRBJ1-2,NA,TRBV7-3,CASSLSREGSGYTF,TGTGCCAGCAGCTTATCGCGTGAGGGATCTGGCTACACCTTC
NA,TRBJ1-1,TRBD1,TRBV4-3,CASSLGQGNTEAFF,TGCGCCAGCAGCCTGGGACAGGGAAACACTGAAGCTTTCTTT
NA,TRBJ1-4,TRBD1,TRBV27,CASSLGRDRGNEKLFF,TGTGCCAGCAGTTTAGGTAGAGACAGGGGTAATGAAAAACTGTTTTTT
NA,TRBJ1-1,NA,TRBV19,CASSNTGFASAFF,TGTGCCAGTAGTAATACAGGGTTTGCTTCAGCTTTCTTT
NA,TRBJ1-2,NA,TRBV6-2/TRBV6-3,CASSPSRGGPNYGYTF,TGTGCCAGCAGTCCCTCCCGTGGAGGTCCTAACTATGGCTACACCTTC
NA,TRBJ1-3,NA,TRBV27,CASSRTGLAGNTIYF,TGTGCCAGCAGCCGTACAGGGTTAGCTGGAAACACCATATATTTT
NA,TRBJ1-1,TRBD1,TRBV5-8,CASSPRQGRTEAFF,TGTGCCAGCAGTCCAAGACAGGGAAGGACTGAAGCTTTCTTT
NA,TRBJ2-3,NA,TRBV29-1,CSVASDFTSTDTQYF,TGCAGCGTCGCTAGCGACTTCACCAGCACAGATACGCAGTATTTT
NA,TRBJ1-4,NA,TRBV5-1,CASSLVSSLNEKLFF,TGCGCCAGCAGCTTGGTTAGCAGCCTAAATGAAAAACTGTTTTTT
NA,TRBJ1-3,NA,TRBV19,CASSTSSGSPGNTIYF,TGTGCCAGTAGTACATCGTCAGGGTCGCCTGGAAACACCATATATTTT
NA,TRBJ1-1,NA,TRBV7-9,CASSLLGATGEAFF,TGTGCCAGCAGCTTATTGGGGGCTACGGGTGAAGCTTTCTTT
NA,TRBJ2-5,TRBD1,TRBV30,CAISRDSQETQYF,TGTGCCATTTCCCGGGACAGTCAAGAGACCCAGTACTTC
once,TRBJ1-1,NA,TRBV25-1,CASSGEVNTEAFF,TGTGCCAGCAGCGGCGAGGTGAACACTGAAGCTTTCTTT
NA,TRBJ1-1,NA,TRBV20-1,CSAVRQKAFF,TGCAGTGCTGTAAGACAGAAAGCTTTCTTT
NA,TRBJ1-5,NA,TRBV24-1,CATSPSPNQPQHF,TGTGCCACCAGCCCCAGTCCCAATCAGCCCCAGCATTTT
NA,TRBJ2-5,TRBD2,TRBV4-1,CASSSLLAGVETQYF,TGCGCCAGCTCCTCTTTACTAGCGGGAGTAGAGACCCAGTACTTC
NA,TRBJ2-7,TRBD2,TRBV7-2,CASSGSGTSGSEQYF,TGTGCCAGCAGCGGGTCCGGGACTAGCGGGAGCGAGCAGTACTTC
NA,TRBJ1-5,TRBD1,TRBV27,CASSSLGQGTQPQHF,TGTGCCAGCAGTTCATTAGGACAGGGGACTCAGCCCCAGCATTTT
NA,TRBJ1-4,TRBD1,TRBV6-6,CASSSTGWGEKLFF,TGTGCCAGCAGCTCGACAGGGTGGGGTGAAAAACTGTTTTTT
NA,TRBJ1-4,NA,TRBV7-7,CASSKLGRGEKLFF,TGTGCCAGCAGTAAACTGGGCCGGGGGGAAAAACTGTTTTTT
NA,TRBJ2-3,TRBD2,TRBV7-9,CASSPRQLAGDTQYF,TGTGCCAGCAGCCCGCGACAACTAGCGGGGGATACGCAGTATTTT